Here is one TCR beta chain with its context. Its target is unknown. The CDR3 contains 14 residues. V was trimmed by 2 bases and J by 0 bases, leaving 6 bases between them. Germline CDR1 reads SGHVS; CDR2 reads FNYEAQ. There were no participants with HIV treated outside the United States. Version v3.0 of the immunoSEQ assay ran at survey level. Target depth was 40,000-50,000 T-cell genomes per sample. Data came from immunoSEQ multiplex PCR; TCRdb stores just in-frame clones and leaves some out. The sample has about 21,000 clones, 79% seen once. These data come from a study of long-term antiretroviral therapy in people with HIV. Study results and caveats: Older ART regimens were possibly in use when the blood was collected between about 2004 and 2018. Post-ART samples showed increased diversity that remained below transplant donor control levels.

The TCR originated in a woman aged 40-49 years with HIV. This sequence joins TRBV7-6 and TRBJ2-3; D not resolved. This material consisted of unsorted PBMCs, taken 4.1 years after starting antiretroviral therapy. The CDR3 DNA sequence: TGTGCCAGCAGCTTAAGTGGGAGCACAGATACGCAGTATTTT. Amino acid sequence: CASSLSGSTDTQYF.